Listed below are T cell receptor beta chains from one sample, sequenced in a study of T cell responses to AZD1222 COVID-19 vaccine. Here immunoSEQ multiplex PCR was the method, and the copy in TCRdb shows in-frame clones only, minus some. Seen here are roughly 120,000 clones, about nine tenths observed once, and the top ten hold about 7.8%. The sequencing used peripheral blood, collected on day 0 of AZD1222 vaccination. The source is an adult in good health. Both conserved end residues are part of each CDR3. Clone size is not always given. Where it is, it says once, few, many or a class for expanded clones.

>-|TRBV29-1
CSVDRGGTEAFF
>once|TRBV30
CASGGTHRNTEAFF
>-|TRBV30
CAWSPFQGRAGGKQFF
>-|TRBV3-1/TRBV3-2
CASSQGLGTEAFF
>-|TRBV3-1/TRBV3-2
CASSQGETGNTEAFF
>-|TRBV7-2
CASSSRDRGREQYF
>-|TRBV18
CASSPGQGGDYGYTF
>few|TRBV19
CASSIVHRDYGYTF
>-|TRBV2
CASKLAAGELFF
>-|TRBV19
CASGRTGGTTNEKLFF
>-|TRBV19
CASSIGDRNQPQHF
>-|TRBV6-5
CASSPAGGSTPFF
>-|TRBV4-2
CASSQDPGTRRYEQYF
>-|TRBV7-8
CASSLYEDQPQHF
>-|TRBV7-2
CASSHGTAKSTEAFF
>-|TRBV19
CASSIVPTGEQFF
>-|TRBV7-9
CASARAENTGELFF
>once|TRBV19
CASSLQYNEQFF
>-|TRBV10-3
CAINPGASGAPPVGEQFF
>-|TRBV19
CASSIRENYEQYF
>-|TRBV24-1
CATSDSDSPRSKIF
>once|TRBV27
CASKKQGTGELFF
>-|TRBV19
CASSITVGVRFDTEAFF
>-|TRBV18
CASSQLTGTEAFF
>-|TRBV11-2
CASDLIPDRSNTEAFF
>-|TRBV12-3/TRBV12-4
CASSGGGLHF
>-|TRBV4-1
CASSQVGQLLNYGYTF
>-|TRBV6-4
CASSDSNPPTYEQYF
>-|TRBV6-5
CASIFREGNNSPLHF
>-|TRBV5-4
CASSPPLAGGYNEQFF
>-|TRBV28
CASSLDRTNYGYTF
>-|TRBV6-2/TRBV6-3
CASNPLGSGRDEQFF
>-|TRBV29-1
CSGRTGASTGELFF
>-|TRBV30
CAWSWQSYNSPLHF
>-|TRBV6-5
CASSTSGGYQPQHF
>once|TRBV14
CASSPWDIRVQETQYF
>-|TRBV9
CASSVGDAGSSGNTIYF
>few|TRBV7-9
CASSLEGRNNSPLHF
>-|TRBV7-9
CASSSAWGSNEKLFF
>once|TRBV24-1
CATSDYQSWGEQFF
>-|TRBV15
CATSREPGPYEQYF
>few|TRBV19
CASSMGTGFFAYEQYF
>-|TRBV7-9
CASSARVSYNEQFF
>-|TRBV3-1/TRBV3-2
CASSRTENEKLFF
>-|TRBV30
CAWSGSRETQYF
>once|TRBV5-4
CASSLGGSSYNSPLHF
>-|TRBV6-2/TRBV6-3
CASSTPGGSSYNEQFF
>-|TRBV2
CASSYTVSNQPQHF
>-|TRBV4-1
CASSQEDPTKEKLFF
>-|TRBV19
CASTSRGTGELFF
>-|TRBV6-5
CASSYSARPTAYEQYF
>-|TRBV14
CASSPRRRNEQFF
>-|TRBV27
CASRDRGRRGETQYF
>few|TRBV11-3
CASSARGYEQYF
>-|TRBV5-5
CASRWYNEQFF
>-|TRBV5-6
CASSLEQASSYEQYF
>-|TRBV19
CASRIPAGTGGRPYGYTF